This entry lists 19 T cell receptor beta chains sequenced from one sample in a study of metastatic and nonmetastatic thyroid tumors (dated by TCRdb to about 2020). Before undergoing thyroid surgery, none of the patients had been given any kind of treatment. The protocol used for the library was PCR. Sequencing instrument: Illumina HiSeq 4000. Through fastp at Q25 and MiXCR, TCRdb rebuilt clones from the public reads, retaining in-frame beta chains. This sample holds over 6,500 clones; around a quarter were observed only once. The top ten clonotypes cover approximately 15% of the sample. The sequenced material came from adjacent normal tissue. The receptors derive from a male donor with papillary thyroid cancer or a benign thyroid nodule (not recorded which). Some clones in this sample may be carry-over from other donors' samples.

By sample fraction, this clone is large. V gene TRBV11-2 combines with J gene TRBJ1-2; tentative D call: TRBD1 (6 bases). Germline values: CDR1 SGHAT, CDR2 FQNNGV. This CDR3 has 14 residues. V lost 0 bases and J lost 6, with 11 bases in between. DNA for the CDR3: TGTGCCAGCAGCTTAGAAGGGGGAAGACATGGCTACACCTTC. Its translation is CASSLEGGRHGYTF.

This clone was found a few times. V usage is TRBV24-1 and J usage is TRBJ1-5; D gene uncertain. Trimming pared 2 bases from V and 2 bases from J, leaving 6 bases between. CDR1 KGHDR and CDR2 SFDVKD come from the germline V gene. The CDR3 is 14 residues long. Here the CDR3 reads CATSDYSGNQPQHF. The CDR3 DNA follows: TGTGCCACCAGTGATTACAGTGGCAATCAGCCCCAGCATTTT.

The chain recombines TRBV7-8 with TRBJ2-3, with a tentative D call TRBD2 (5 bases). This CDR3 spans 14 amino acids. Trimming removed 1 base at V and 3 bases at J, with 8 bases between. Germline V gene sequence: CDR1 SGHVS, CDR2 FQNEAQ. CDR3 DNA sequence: TGTGCCAGCAGCTTAGGTTGGGAGACAGATACGCAGTATTTT. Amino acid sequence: CASSLGWETDTQYF.

Here the CDR3 DNA reads TGCACCTCACTAGCGCCCGGGAAGACCCAGTACTTC. As protein: CTSLAPGKTQYF. This rearrangement joins TRBV20-1 to TRBJ2-5, with 7 bases identical to TRBD2. Germline V gene sequence: CDR1 DFQATT, CDR2 SNEGSKA (reference sequence). The CDR3 contains 12 residues.

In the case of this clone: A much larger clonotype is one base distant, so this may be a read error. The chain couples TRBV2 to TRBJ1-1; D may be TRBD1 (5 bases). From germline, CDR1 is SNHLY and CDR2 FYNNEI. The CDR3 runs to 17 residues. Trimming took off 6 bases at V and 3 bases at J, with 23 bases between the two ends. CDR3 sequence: CASSEQMEGTEDTEAFF. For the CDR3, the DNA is TGTGCCAGCAGCGAGCAGATGGAGGGGACCGAGGACACTGAAGCTTTCTTT.

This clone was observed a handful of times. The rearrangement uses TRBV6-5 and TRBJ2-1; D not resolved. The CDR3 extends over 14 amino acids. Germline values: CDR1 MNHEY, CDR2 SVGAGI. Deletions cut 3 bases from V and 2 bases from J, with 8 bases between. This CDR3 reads CASSYGGTYNEQFF. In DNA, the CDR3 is TGTGCCAGCAGTTATGGTGGGACCTACAATGAGCAGTTCTTC.

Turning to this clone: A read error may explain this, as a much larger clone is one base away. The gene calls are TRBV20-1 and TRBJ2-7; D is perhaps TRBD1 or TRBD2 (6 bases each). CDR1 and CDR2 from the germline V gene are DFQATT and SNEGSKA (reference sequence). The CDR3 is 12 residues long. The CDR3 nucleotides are TGCGGTGCTAGGAGGGGGGACTACGAGCAGTACTTC. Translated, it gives CGARRGDYEQYF.

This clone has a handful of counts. The CDR3 region is CASSEGAGGYTF. CDR3 DNA: TGTGCCAGCAGTGAAGGGGCAGGTGGCTACACCTTC. V gene TRBV28 combines with J gene TRBJ1-2, with D possibly TRBD1 on 5 matching bases. V gave up 5 bases and J gave up 7 bases, with 11 bases separating them. The CDR3 loop spans 12 amino acids. Germline lookup yields CDR1 MDHEN and CDR2 SYDVKM.

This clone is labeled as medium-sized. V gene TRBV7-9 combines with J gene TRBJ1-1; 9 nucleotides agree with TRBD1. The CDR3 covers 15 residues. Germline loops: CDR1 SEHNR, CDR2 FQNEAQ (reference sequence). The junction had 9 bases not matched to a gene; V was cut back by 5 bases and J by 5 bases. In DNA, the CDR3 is TGTGCCAGCAGCGATGGACAGGGGCCGCTGACTGAAGCTTTCTTT. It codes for CASSDGQGPLTEAFF. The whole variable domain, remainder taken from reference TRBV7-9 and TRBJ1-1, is DTGVSQNPRHKITKRGQNVTFRCDPISEHNRLYWYRQTLGQGPEFLTYFQNEAQLEKSRLLSDRFSAERPKGSFSTLEIQRTEQGDSAMYLCASSDGQGPLTEAFFGQGTRLTVV.

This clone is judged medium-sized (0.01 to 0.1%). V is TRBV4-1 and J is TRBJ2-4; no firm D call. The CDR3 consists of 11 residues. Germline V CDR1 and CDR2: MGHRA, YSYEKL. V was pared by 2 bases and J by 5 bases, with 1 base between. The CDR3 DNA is TGCGCCAGCAGCCAACAAAACATTCAGTACTTC. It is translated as CASSQQNIQYF.

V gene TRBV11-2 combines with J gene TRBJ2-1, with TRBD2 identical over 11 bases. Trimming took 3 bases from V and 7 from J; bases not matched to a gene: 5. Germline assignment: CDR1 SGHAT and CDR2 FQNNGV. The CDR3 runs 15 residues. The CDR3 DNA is TGTGCCAGCAGCTTGACTAGCGGGATTGTTAATGAGCAGTTCTTC. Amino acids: CASSLTSGIVNEQFF.

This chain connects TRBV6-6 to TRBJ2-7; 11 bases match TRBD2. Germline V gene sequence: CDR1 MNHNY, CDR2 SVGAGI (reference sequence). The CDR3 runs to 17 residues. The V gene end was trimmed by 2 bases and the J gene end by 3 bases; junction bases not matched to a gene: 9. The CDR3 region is CASSYKRVAGGYYEQYF. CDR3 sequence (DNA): TGTGCCAGCAGTTACAAGAGGGTAGCGGGAGGGTACTACGAGCAGTACTTC.

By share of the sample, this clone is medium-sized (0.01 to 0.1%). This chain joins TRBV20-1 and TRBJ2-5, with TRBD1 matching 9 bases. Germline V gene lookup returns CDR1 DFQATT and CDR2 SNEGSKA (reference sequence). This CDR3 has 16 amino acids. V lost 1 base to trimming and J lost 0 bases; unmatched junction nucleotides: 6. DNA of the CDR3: TGCAGTGCTAGAGGCGACCGGGACAGGGACCAAGAGACCCAGTACTTC. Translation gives CSARGDRDRDQETQYF.

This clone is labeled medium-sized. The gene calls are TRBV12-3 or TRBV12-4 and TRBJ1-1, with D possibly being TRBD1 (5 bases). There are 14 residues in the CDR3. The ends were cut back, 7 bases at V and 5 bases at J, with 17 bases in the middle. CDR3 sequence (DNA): TGTGCCAGCACCATGCGTGGGGAGGGGACTGAAGCTTTCTTT. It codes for CASTMRGEGTEAFF.

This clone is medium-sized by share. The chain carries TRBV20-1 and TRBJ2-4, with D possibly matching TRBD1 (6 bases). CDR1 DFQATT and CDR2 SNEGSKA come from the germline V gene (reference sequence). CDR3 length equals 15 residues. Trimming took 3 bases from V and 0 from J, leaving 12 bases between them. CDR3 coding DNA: TGCAGTGCTAGCCCTCGAGGGGGAGCCAAAAACATTCAGTACTTC. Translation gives CSASPRGGAKNIQYF.

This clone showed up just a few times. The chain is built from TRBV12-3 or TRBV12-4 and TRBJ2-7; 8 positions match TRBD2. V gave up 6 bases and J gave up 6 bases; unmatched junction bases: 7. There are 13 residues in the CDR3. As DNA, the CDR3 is TGTGCCAGCAGCCGAGGACTAGCATTCGAGCAGTACTTC. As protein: CASSRGLAFEQYF.

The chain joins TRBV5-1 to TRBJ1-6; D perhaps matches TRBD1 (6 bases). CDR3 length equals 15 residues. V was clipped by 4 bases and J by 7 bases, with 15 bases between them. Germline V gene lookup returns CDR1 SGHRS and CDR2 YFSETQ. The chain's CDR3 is CASSPDQGINSPLHF. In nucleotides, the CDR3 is TGCGCCAGCAGCCCCGACCAGGGGATAAATTCACCCCTCCACTTT.

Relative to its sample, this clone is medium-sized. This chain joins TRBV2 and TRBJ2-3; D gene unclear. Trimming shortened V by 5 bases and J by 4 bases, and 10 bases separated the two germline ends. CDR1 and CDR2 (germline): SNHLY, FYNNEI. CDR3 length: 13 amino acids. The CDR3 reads CASSQYGADTQYF. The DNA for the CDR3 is TGTGCCAGCAGTCAATATGGGGCAGATACGCAGTATTTT.

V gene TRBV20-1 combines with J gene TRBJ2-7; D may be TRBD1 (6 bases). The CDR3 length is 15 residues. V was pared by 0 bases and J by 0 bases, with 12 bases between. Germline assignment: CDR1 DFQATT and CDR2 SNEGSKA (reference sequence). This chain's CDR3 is CSARDTGTYSYEQYF. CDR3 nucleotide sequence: TGCAGTGCTAGAGATACAGGGACCTACTCCTACGAGCAGTACTTC.